This entry concerns a single T cell receptor (beta chain). This clonotype was seen many times. The antigen it binds to is not known. It has no much larger one-base neighbor in the sample; base qualities were not kept. This specimen comes from a study of T cells in Graves' hyperthyroidism and ophthalmopathy (dated by TCRdb to between 2018 and 2021). With respect to the entire study: Peripheral blood was collected at initial diagnosis, before any treatment. A discovery cohort of roughly 100 patients, approximately 45 with Graves' ophthalmopathy and 57 with stable Graves' hyperthyroidism, was used to find distinguishing TCR V-J signatures. An independent validation cohort of under 20 hyperthyroidism patients and approximately 15 patients who later progressed to ophthalmopathy tested prospective prediction of ophthalmopathy. The roughly 94 discovery patients were randomly split 7:3 into training and test sets. In addition, the study compared T-cell repertoires in thyroid tissue and in blood from six Graves' hyperthyroidism patients. After sampling, hyperthyroidism patients received methimazole starting at 30 mg daily, and ophthalmopathy patients received high-dose intravenous methylprednisolone. The paper describes TCR Vbeta CDR3 sequencing of some 130 peripheral blood samples, made up of fewer than 50 ophthalmopathy patients, 70 to 80 hyperthyroidism patients and 17 progressor patients.

What the study reported, not specific to this receptor: Most expanded thyroid clonotypes (frequency above 0.001) were also detected in blood, suggesting blood repertoires may reflect thyroid immune responses. No statistical method was used to set the sample size in advance, and investigators knew the group allocation. A 13 V-J signature model separated ophthalmopathy from stable hyperthyroidism, with roughly 88% sensitivity and just under 84% specificity in cross-validation and 80%/75% in testing. In validation, progression to ophthalmopathy was predicted by the model with about 70% sensitivity and 72% to 80% specificity, a median of about 6.4 months before onset.

CDR1 and CDR2, looked up from the germline V gene (reference sequence), are LGHDT and YNNKEL. Its CDR3 holds 13 amino acids, cysteine through phenylalanine. Solely the CDR3 DNA is kept, with 39 bases framed from the first base. The trim is 3 bases for V and 2 bases for J, with a gap of 6 bases between the germline ends. Ophthalmopathy patients had moderately to severely active disease, Clinical Activity Score of at least 3, NOSPECS grade of at least 4, and duration under 3 months. Exclusion was applied to patients with uncontrolled infections, other autoimmune diseases, pregnancy or lactation. Diagnoses relied on clinical symptoms, serum thyroxine and TRAb, thyroid ultrasound and orbital computed tomography. Ficoll-Paque density gradient centrifugation was used to isolate PBMCs from 8 to 10 ml of fresh peripheral blood. Trizol reagent was used to extract total RNA, and RNA quality was then checked on an Agilent 2100 Bioanalyzer.

The TCR beta CDR3 regions were amplified from RNA transcripts. The TCR CDR3 was subjected to a first round of RT-PCR using the HTBI primer set and the Qiagen OneStep RT-PCR kit. Libraries were constructed in a second round of multiplex PCR, after which size selection and purification were performed. Sequencing of the libraries was done on an Illumina HiSeq2000 using paired-end 100 bp reads. Concerning the study's data processing: SOAPnuke was used to process the raw data, with reads discarded if the reads contained adapters or uncalled bases, had a mean Phred below 15, or lacked an exact constant-primer or identifier match. COPE v1.2.5 was used to merge high-quality paired reads, and clonotypes were defined as unique nucleotide sequences. MiTCR v1.1 was used to align the clonotypes against IMGT TRBV, TRBD and TRBJ reference segments. The analysis was restricted to V-J combinations with a frequency above 0.0001, which together covered 99% to 99.2% of the repertoires. The TCS score was defined as F50 (clonal expansion) divided by E x V (chaos), with BLOSUM62-based TCRdist calculated between CDR3 peptides within each V-J. Welch's t-statistics and random forest reduced fewer than 550 V-J features to 10 to 15, which were used in a naive Bayes classifier (R e1071). TCRdb reran the public reads through fastp at Q25 and MiXCR, keeping productive beta chains. When rows share a CDR3 protein, they turn into one entry using the most common DNA and genes. These V and J calls are TCRdb output, not the study's own analysis. For this sample there are some 50,000 distinct CDR3 sequences; 48% appear just once. Jointly, the top ten make up roughly 10% of the sample.

The source of this sequence is a woman aged 45-59 years with Graves' ophthalmopathy. The sequenced sample was blood. The sequence is built from TRBV3-1 and TRBJ2-3; the D gene is perhaps TRBD1, on 5 matching bases. The CDR3 region reads CASSHRDTDTQYF. DNA sequence: TGTGCCAGCAGCCACAGGGACACAGATACGCAGTATTTT.